This T cell receptor beta chain was documented in a study of blood T cell repertoires in COVID-19 (dated by TCRdb to 2020 to 2022). Regarding the study in general: Samples from collaborators originated in the United States, Italy and Spain and spanned both the acute and convalescent phases of COVID-19. The material from the prospective study consisted of cDNA or gDNA derived from T cells, B-cell-depleted T cells, or PBMCs. The samples were drawn from the first 160 participants of the ongoing ImmuneRACE study and from 950 to 1,500 subjects provided by 6 global collaborators. Subjects who had been exposed to COVID-19, were actively infected with it, or had recovered from it provided the deeply sampled blood TCRbeta repertoires that made up the dataset. The sample metadata nearly always contained a de-identified subject ID, COVID-19 status, age in years and sex. The repertoires were released in a freely available public database meant as a resource for research on the immune response to SARS-CoV-2. HLA class I and class II types, where available, came from metadata supplied by the sample provider rather than from assay-based typing. Paper-wide results and their limitations: How much clinical and demographic metadata was included differed by source and by participant, and the metadata was provided uncurated.

Collaborating institutions collected whole blood in K2EDTA tubes following their own protocols. For TCRbeta analysis, collaborators shipped samples in one of three forms: frozen whole blood, isolated PBMCs, or DNA extracted from either of those sample types. The CDR3 numbers 15 residues from cysteine through phenylalanine. Just CDR3 DNA is preserved here, 45 bases in frame from base 1. V is trimmed back by 2 bases and J by 2 bases, and the junction contains 3 bases that no gene match accounts for. According to the germline V gene (reference sequence), CDR1 reads LNHNV and CDR2 reads YYDKDF. For this clone: Its cognate antigen has yet to be identified. It has no much larger one-base neighbor in the sample; base qualities were not kept.

The immunoSEQ Assay, a bias-controlled multiplex PCR, was used to amplify TCRbeta CDR3 regions from genomic DNA. The paper's data handling went like this. Within the assay, amplification of reference gene primers was used to estimate how many nucleated cells each sample contained. Sequence reads were collapsed and filtered to measure the absolute abundance of every unique TCRbeta CDR3 rearrangement. For each sample, productive Simpson clonality was calculated as the square root of Simpson's diversity index across productive rearrangements. The immuneACCESS repertoire file appears here via TCRdb, limited to in-frame rearrangements. These files lack a portion of the clones; in checked studies, under half of the deficit traces to unresolved V genes, and the cause of the others is not known. Clonal size and the V and J genes are those of that table, whereas D and trimming came from the DNA. The sample profile shows some 90,000 clones; almost 90% of them were found once. The ten largest account for 4.3% of the sample.

The rearranged chain carries TRBV15 and TRBJ2-1; 7 bases in between match TRBD2. The sequencing input was peripheral blood. This receptor was taken from a woman older than 75 with active or convalescent COVID-19. The nucleotides are TGTGCCACCAGCAGACCGGCGGGAGCCTACAATGAGCAGTTCTTC. It codes for CATSRPAGAYNEQFF.